This is a list of T cell receptor beta chains from one sample in a study of shared clonotypes between healthy human individuals. Produced via immunoSEQ multiplex PCR; TCRdb's table is partial and in-frame only. The repertoire holds approximately 640,000 clones, with about 90% as singletons. The specimen was memory CD8+ T cells from PBMCs. Receptors originate from a man between 18 and 29 years old in good health. Some clones in this sample may be carry-over from other donors' samples. The CDR3 runs from the conserved cysteine through the conserved F or W. Fields, in order: CDR3 protein, CDR3 DNA, J gene, clone size, D gene, V gene. The D gene is left open where the match is weak. For some rows the clone size is stated as once, few or many, or as a class when expanded; others skip it.

CDR3: CASSLGEWDRGTNYGYTF; DNA: TGTGCCAGCAGCTTGGGAGAATGGGACAGGGGAACTAACTATGGCTACACCTTC; J: TRBJ1-2; size: -; D: TRBD1; V: TRBV5-4
CDR3: CASSHRTSGTDTQYF; DNA: TGTGCCAGCAGCCACAGGACTAGCGGCACAGATACGCAGTATTTT; J: TRBJ2-3; size: -; D: TRBD2; V: TRBV27
CDR3: CASSPILGEQYF; DNA: TGTGCCAGCAGCCCCATCCTGGGAGAGCAGTACTTC; J: TRBJ2-7; size: -; D: -; V: TRBV7-2
CDR3: CAISGTGQGAAGELFF; DNA: TGTGCCATCAGTGGCACGGGACAGGGGGCAGCCGGGGAGCTGTTTTTT; J: TRBJ2-2; size: -; D: TRBD1; V: TRBV10-3
CDR3: CASSFIGGVDTEAFF; DNA: TGTGCCAGCAGCTTTATAGGGGGCGTCGACACTGAAGCTTTCTTT; J: TRBJ1-1; size: -; D: TRBD1; V: TRBV7-9
CDR3: CASSFPGTGGSGGNQPQHF; DNA: TGTGCCAGCAGTTTCCCCGGGACAGGGGGCTCCGGAGGCAATCAGCCCCAGCATTTT; J: TRBJ1-5; size: -; D: TRBD1; V: TRBV28
CDR3: CASSENRHSGNTIYF; DNA: TGTGCCAGCAGTGAAAACAGGCACTCTGGAAACACCATATATTTT; J: TRBJ1-3; size: -; D: -; V: TRBV6-1
CDR3: CASSAGGIYEQYF; DNA: TGTGCCAGCAGTGCAGGGGGCATCTACGAGCAGTACTTC; J: TRBJ2-7; size: -; D: TRBD1; V: TRBV6-5
CDR3: CASSPRGPATEAFF; DNA: TGTGCCAGCAGCCCCAGGGGGCCGGCCACTGAAGCTTTCTTT; J: TRBJ1-1; size: once; D: TRBD1; V: TRBV11-2
CDR3: CASSQGLAYEQYF; DNA: TGCGCCAGCAGCCAAGGTCTAGCCTACGAGCAGTACTTC; J: TRBJ2-7; size: -; D: -; V: TRBV4-1
CDR3: CSVAGSGTGHGTEAFF; DNA: TGCAGCGTTGCGGGTTCCGGGACAGGGCATGGCACTGAAGCTTTCTTT; J: TRBJ1-1; size: once; D: TRBD1; V: TRBV29-1
CDR3: CASRLRSHPKVLGELFF; DNA: TGTGCCAGCAGGCTTAGGTCCCACCCAAAGGTTTTGGGGGAGCTGTTTTTT; J: TRBJ2-2; size: -; D: -; V: TRBV7-9
CDR3: CASSPTGGRGTEAFF; DNA: TGTGCCAGCAGCCCCACAGGGGGGAGAGGCACTGAAGCTTTCTTT; J: TRBJ1-1; size: -; D: TRBD1; V: TRBV7-2
CDR3: CASSPGELFF; DNA: TGTGCCAGCAGTCCCGGGGAGCTGTTTTTT; J: TRBJ2-2; size: -; D: -; V: TRBV7-3
CDR3: CSVVAPLEESPEKLFF; DNA: TGCAGCGTAGTGGCGCCTTTGGAGGAGTCCCCTGAAAAACTGTTTTTT; J: TRBJ1-4; size: -; D: -; V: TRBV29-1
CDR3: CASSWTGGRPDTQYF; DNA: TGTGCCAGCAGCTGGACAGGGGGCCGACCAGATACGCAGTATTTT; J: TRBJ2-3; size: -; D: TRBD1; V: TRBV7-9
CDR3: CASSIIPRGETQYF; DNA: TGTGCCAGTAGTATCATCCCTCGGGGAGAGACCCAGTACTTC; J: TRBJ2-5; size: -; D: -; V: TRBV19
CDR3: CASSPRGNTEAFF; DNA: TGTGCCAGCAGCCCGCGGGGCAATACTGAAGCTTTCTTT; J: TRBJ1-1; size: -; D: -; V: TRBV7-6
CDR3: CASSQEPSGGELFF; DNA: TGCGCCAGCAGCCAAGAACCCAGTGGCGGGGAGCTGTTTTTT; J: TRBJ2-2; size: few; D: -; V: TRBV4-3
CDR3: CASSPGLAGGNEQYF; DNA: TGTGCCAGCAGCCCGGGACTAGCGGGAGGTAACGAGCAGTACTTC; J: TRBJ2-7; size: -; D: TRBD2; V: TRBV5-4
CDR3: CASSEFPGQGYEQYF; DNA: TGTGCCAGCAGCGAGTTCCCGGGACAGGGATACGAGCAGTACTTC; J: TRBJ2-7; size: once; D: TRBD1; V: TRBV9
CDR3: CASSLEGPFSYEQYF; DNA: TGCGCCAGCAGCTTGGAAGGGCCGTTCTCCTACGAGCAGTACTTC; J: TRBJ2-7; size: -; D: -; V: TRBV5-1
CDR3: CASSPIRTGATGELFF; DNA: TGTGCCAGCAGCCCAATTCGGACAGGCGCCACCGGGGAGCTGTTTTTT; J: TRBJ2-2; size: -; D: TRBD1; V: TRBV7-9
CDR3: CASSLPPDLISYEQYF; DNA: TGTGCCAGCAGCCTTCCGCCAGACTTAATCTCCTACGAGCAGTACTTC; J: TRBJ2-7; size: -; D: -; V: TRBV5-5
CDR3: CSVEGVFYEQYF; DNA: TGCAGCGTTGAGGGCGTTTTCTACGAGCAGTACTTC; J: TRBJ2-7; size: -; D: -; V: TRBV29-1
CDR3: CASSFGRTSYEQYF; DNA: TGTGCCAGCAGCTTCGGGCGGACCTCCTACGAGCAGTACTTC; J: TRBJ2-7; size: -; D: -; V: TRBV11-2
CDR3: CASSPQLAGREQYF; DNA: TGTGCCAGCAGCCCCCAACTAGCGGGTAGAGAGCAGTACTTC; J: TRBJ2-5; size: -; D: TRBD2; V: TRBV28
CDR3: CASSYGPEGTGNTIYF; DNA: TGTGCCAGCAGCTATGGGCCCGAGGGTACTGGAAACACCATATATTTT; J: TRBJ1-3; size: once; D: -; V: TRBV13
CDR3: CASRTITGIHYNEQFF; DNA: TGTGCCAGTAGAACCATCACGGGGATTCACTACAATGAGCAGTTCTTC; J: TRBJ2-1; size: -; D: -; V: TRBV19
CDR3: CASSFIGEEAFF; DNA: TGTGCCAGCAGTTTTATCGGGGAAGAAGCTTTCTTT; J: TRBJ1-1; size: -; D: -; V: TRBV28
CDR3: CASGDGPQHF; DNA: TGTGCCAGCGGCGATGGGCCCCAGCATTTT; J: TRBJ1-5; size: -; D: -; V: TRBV6-5
CDR3: CASSLGQGAIDTQYF; DNA: TGCGCCAGCAGCCTAGGACAGGGAGCAATAGATACGCAGTATTTT; J: TRBJ2-3; size: -; D: TRBD1; V: TRBV4-1
CDR3: CSAVVTSEPYEQYF; DNA: TGCAGCGCCGTAGTGACTAGCGAGCCCTACGAGCAGTACTTC; J: TRBJ2-7; size: -; D: TRBD2; V: TRBV29-1
CDR3: CASSVASVSTDTQYF; DNA: TGTGCCAGCAGTGTAGCTAGCGTTAGCACAGATACGCAGTATTTT; J: TRBJ2-3; size: -; D: -; V: TRBV6-1
CDR3: CASSTSGRGTGELFF; DNA: TGTGCCAGCAGCACTAGCGGGAGAGGGACCGGGGAGCTGTTTTTT; J: TRBJ2-2; size: -; D: TRBD2; V: TRBV9
CDR3: CAWKGEAYEQYF; DNA: TGTGCCTGGAAGGGGGAGGCCTACGAGCAGTACTTC; J: TRBJ2-7; size: -; D: -; V: TRBV30
CDR3: CASSISGTPDTQYF; DNA: TGTGCCAGCAGTATCAGCGGGACCCCAGATACGCAGTATTTT; J: TRBJ2-3; size: -; D: TRBD2; V: TRBV6-5
CDR3: CASSSWTESYGYTF; DNA: TGTGCCAGCAGCTCCTGGACAGAAAGCTATGGCTACACCTTC; J: TRBJ1-2; size: -; D: -; V: TRBV7-9
CDR3: CASKRTSGTYEQYF; DNA: TGTGCCAGCAAGAGGACTAGCGGGACCTACGAGCAGTACTTC; J: TRBJ2-7; size: -; D: TRBD2; V: TRBV7-2
CDR3: CASSYNSRDGLPDIQYF; DNA: TGTGCCAGCAGCTACAACTCCCGGGACGGCCTGCCGGACATTCAGTACTTC; J: TRBJ2-4; size: -; D: -; V: TRBV7-8
CDR3: CASSWTSGSSEQYF; DNA: TGTGCCAGCAGTTGGACTAGCGGGAGTTCCGAGCAGTACTTC; J: TRBJ2-7; size: -; D: TRBD2; V: TRBV28
CDR3: CASSWLGARSSYNEQFF; DNA: TGCGCCAGCAGCTGGTTGGGGGCCCGGAGCTCCTACAATGAGCAGTTCTTC; J: TRBJ2-1; size: few; D: -; V: TRBV5-1
CDR3: CASSLSIRANTEAFF; DNA: TGTGCCAGCAGTTTATCTATAAGGGCGAACACTGAAGCTTTCTTT; J: TRBJ1-1; size: -; D: -; V: TRBV27
CDR3: CASSIEVLAAAFF; DNA: TGTGCCAGTAGTATAGAGGTTTTGGCGGCGGCTTTCTTT; J: TRBJ1-1; size: -; D: -; V: TRBV19
CDR3: CSVEEGLGNEQYF; DNA: TGCAGCGTTGAAGAGGGTTTGGGAAACGAGCAGTACTTC; J: TRBJ2-7; size: -; D: -; V: TRBV29-1
CDR3: CASSVSGREGVNEQFF; DNA: TGTGCCAGCAGCGTATCCGGCCGAGAGGGGGTCAATGAGCAGTTCTTC; J: TRBJ2-1; size: -; D: -; V: TRBV9
CDR3: CASSGARGTEAFF; DNA: TGCGCCAGCAGTGGGGCCAGGGGCACTGAAGCTTTCTTT; J: TRBJ1-1; size: few; D: -; V: TRBV10-2
CDR3: CASNPQGSSTDTQYF; DNA: TGTGCCAGTAACCCCCAGGGGTCGAGCACAGATACGCAGTATTTT; J: TRBJ2-3; size: -; D: -; V: TRBV9
CDR3: CASSESRTNGNTIYF; DNA: TGCGCCAGCAGTGAGTCGAGGACGAATGGAAACACCATATATTTT; J: TRBJ1-3; size: once; D: -; V: TRBV10-2
CDR3: CASSLRVGYQETQYF; DNA: TGTGCCAGCAGTTTACGGGTAGGGTACCAAGAGACCCAGTACTTC; J: TRBJ2-5; size: -; D: -; V: TRBV6-5
CDR3: CASSLATYEQYF; DNA: TGTGCCAGCAGCTTAGCGACCTACGAGCAGTACTTC; J: TRBJ2-7; size: few; D: -; V: TRBV7-9
CDR3: CATWDYGYTF; DNA: TGTGCCACCTGGGACTATGGCTACACCTTC; J: TRBJ1-2; size: -; D: -; V: TRBV6-1
CDR3: CASSPWTSGREANEQFF; DNA: TGTGCCAGCAGCCCCTGGACTAGCGGGAGGGAGGCCAATGAGCAGTTCTTC; J: TRBJ2-1; size: -; D: TRBD2; V: TRBV11-3
CDR3: CASSRLAGDKETQYF; DNA: TGTGCCAGCAGCCGACTAGCGGGAGATAAAGAGACCCAGTACTTC; J: TRBJ2-5; size: -; D: TRBD2; V: TRBV6-5
CDR3: CASSLIGADTQYF; DNA: TGTGCCAGCAGTTTAATAGGGGCAGATACGCAGTATTTT; J: TRBJ2-3; size: -; D: -; V: TRBV27
CDR3: CASSFSSLLAFYNEQFF; DNA: TGTGCCAGCAGTTTTTCATCGCTTTTGGCATTTTACAATGAGCAGTTCTTC; J: TRBJ2-1; size: -; D: -; V: TRBV28
CDR3: CASTLLVSGANVLTF; DNA: TGTGCCAGCACCCTCCTTGTTTCTGGGGCCAACGTCCTGACTTTC; J: TRBJ2-6; size: -; D: -; V: TRBV13
CDR3: CASSPRVRTYEQYF; DNA: TGTGCCAGCTCACCACGCGTGAGAACCTACGAGCAGTACTTC; J: TRBJ2-7; size: -; D: -; V: TRBV18
CDR3: CASSILAGSSYEQYF; DNA: TGTGCCAGTAGTATCCTAGCGGGGAGCTCCTACGAGCAGTACTTC; J: TRBJ2-7; size: -; D: TRBD2; V: TRBV19